A selection of T cell receptor beta chains follows, all from one sample in a study of blood T cell repertoires in COVID-19. The repertoire was sequenced with immunoSEQ multiplex PCR; TCRdb's copy has only in-frame clones and lacks some. The sample yields 370,000 or so clones, 87% seen once. The sequenced sample consisted of PBMCs or T cells enriched from blood (not recorded which). The source is a man aged 25-40 years who had recovered from COVID-19. Each CDR3 is given with its conserved first and last residue. Fields, in order: J gene, V gene, D gene, CDR3 protein. D genes are given only for firm matches.

>TRBJ1-5|TRBV18|TRBD1
CASSAQGEAGNQPQHF
>TRBJ1-5|TRBV4-1|TRBD1
CASSQGGGGNQPQHF
>TRBJ2-5|TRBV7-2|NA
CASSLMWREQETQYF
>TRBJ2-4|TRBV4-2|TRBD2
CASSQSGGGASNIQYF
>TRBJ1-4|TRBV6-9|NA
CATRGGGPIEKLFF
>TRBJ2-1|TRBV7-2|TRBD2
CASSPSGGRNEQFF
>TRBJ2-7|TRBV4-2|NA
CASSIPGSQGYEQYF
>TRBJ1-6|TRBV7-9|TRBD1
CASRPNTGQGASPLHF
>TRBJ1-6|TRBV3-1/TRBV3-2|TRBD1
CASSQDWTGGSSPLHF
>TRBJ2-1|TRBV7-2|TRBD2
CASSFAEGGNEQFF
>TRBJ2-5|TRBV25-1|NA
CASSEDWGGETQYF
>TRBJ1-2|TRBV18|NA
CASSSAGTDYGYTF
>TRBJ1-5|TRBV10-3|NA
CAISDAGSWSQPQHF
>TRBJ2-7|TRBV30|NA
CAWRDNSYEQYF
>TRBJ1-5|TRBV7-8|NA
CASSFRGSVNQPQHF
>TRBJ2-5|TRBV7-7|TRBD1
CASSFRTGGLETQYF
>TRBJ2-2|TRBV10-3|TRBD1
CAISAQGQTNTGELFF
>TRBJ1-1|TRBV7-9|NA
CASSLDGRWAEAFF
>TRBJ1-4|TRBV21-1|NA
CASSTYRNEKLFF
>TRBJ1-6|TRBV7-9|TRBD1
CAGRTGTSPLHF
>TRBJ2-5|TRBV5-6|NA
CASSFGAVRTETQYF
>TRBJ1-5|TRBV10-3|NA
CAISESRSNQPQHF
>TRBJ2-5|TRBV2|NA
CASSVQGTLQETQYF
>TRBJ1-4|TRBV4-1|TRBD1
CASSQAWIGTGGSFSEKLFF
>TRBJ1-5|TRBV7-9|NA
CASSSTELNQPQHF
>TRBJ1-1|TRBV5-1|TRBD1
CASLGQVNTEAFF
>TRBJ2-3|TRBV4-2|NA
CASTQESRTDTQYF
>TRBJ1-2|TRBV15|NA
CATSFPPNRVDGYTF
>TRBJ1-1|TRBV29-1|TRBD1
CSVSRTGPNTEAFF
>TRBJ1-5|TRBV7-8|NA
CASSSLTGYSNQPQHF
>TRBJ2-1|TRBV19|TRBD1
CASRLPGQGVNEQFF
>TRBJ2-3|TRBV12-3/TRBV12-4|NA
CASSGGQDTQYF
>TRBJ1-3|TRBV12-3/TRBV12-4|TRBD1
CASKEGAGNTIYF
>TRBJ2-3|TRBV5-5|NA
CASSLVGVPADTQYF
>TRBJ2-2|TRBV4-3|NA
CASSQESNTGELFF
>TRBJ2-5|TRBV30|NA
CAWSFGTSETQYF
>TRBJ1-1|TRBV30|TRBD1
CAGAGTGVWAFF
>TRBJ1-1|TRBV10-1|TRBD1
CARPGQGGFKNTEAFF
>TRBJ1-1|TRBV19|NA
CASHLTGREAEAFF
>TRBJ2-1|TRBV9|NA
CASSVVNNEQFF
>TRBJ2-1|TRBV7-9|TRBD1
CASSPPGQTYNEQFF
>TRBJ1-2|TRBV2|TRBD1
CASRLPGQGAHGYTF